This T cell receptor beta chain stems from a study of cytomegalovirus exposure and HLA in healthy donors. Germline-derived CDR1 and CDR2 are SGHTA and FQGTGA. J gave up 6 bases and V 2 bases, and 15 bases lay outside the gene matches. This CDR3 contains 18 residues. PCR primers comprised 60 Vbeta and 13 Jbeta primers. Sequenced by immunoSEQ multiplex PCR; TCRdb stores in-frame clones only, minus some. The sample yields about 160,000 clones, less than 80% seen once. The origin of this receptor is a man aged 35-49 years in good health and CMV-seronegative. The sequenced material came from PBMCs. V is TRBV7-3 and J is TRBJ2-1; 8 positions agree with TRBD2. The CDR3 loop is CASSLFPAGASIGNEQFF. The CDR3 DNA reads TGTGCCAGCAGCTTATTTCCAGCGGGGGCATCTATAGGCAATGAGCAGTTCTTC.